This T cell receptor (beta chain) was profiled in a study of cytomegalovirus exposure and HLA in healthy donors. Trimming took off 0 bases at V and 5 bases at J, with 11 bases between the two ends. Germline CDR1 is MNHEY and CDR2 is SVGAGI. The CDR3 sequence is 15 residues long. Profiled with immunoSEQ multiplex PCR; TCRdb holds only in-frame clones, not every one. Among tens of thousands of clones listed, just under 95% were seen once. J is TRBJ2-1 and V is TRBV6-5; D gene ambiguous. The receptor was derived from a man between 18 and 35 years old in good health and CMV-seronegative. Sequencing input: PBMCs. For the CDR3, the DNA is TGTGCCAGCAGTTACTCGAACTCGCCTAACAATGAGCAGTTCTTC. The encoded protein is CASSYSNSPNNEQFF.